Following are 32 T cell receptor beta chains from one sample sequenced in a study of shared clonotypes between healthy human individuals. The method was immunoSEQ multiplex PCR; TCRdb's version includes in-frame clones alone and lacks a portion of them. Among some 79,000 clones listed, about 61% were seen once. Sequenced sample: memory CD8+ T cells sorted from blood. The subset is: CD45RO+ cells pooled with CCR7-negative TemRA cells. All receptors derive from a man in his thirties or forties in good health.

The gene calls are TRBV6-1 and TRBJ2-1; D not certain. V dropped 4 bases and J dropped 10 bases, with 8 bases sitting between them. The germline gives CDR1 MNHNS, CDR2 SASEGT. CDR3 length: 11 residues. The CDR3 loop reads CASSVAREQFF. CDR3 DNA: TGTGCCAGCAGTGTCGCCAGGGAGCAGTTCTTC.

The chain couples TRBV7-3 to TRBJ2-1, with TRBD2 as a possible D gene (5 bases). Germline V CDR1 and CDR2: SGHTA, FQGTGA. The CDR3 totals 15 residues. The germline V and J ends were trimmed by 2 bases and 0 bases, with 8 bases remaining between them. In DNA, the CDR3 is TGTGCCAGCAGCTTATCACGGGGCTCCTACAATGAGCAGTTCTTC. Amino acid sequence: CASSLSRGSYNEQFF. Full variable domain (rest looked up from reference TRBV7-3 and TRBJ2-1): GAGVSQTPSNKVTEKGKYVELRCDPISGHTALYWYRQSLGQGPEFLIYFQGTGAADDSGLPNDRFFAVRPEGSVSTLKIQRTERGDSAVYLCASSLSRGSYNEQFFGPGTRLTVL.

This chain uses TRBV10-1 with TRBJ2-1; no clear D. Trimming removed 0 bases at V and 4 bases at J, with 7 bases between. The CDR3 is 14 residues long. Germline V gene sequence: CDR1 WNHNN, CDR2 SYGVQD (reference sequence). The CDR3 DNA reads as TGCGCCAGCAGTGAGTCTGTAGAGTACAATGAGCAGTTCTTC. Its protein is CASSESVEYNEQFF.

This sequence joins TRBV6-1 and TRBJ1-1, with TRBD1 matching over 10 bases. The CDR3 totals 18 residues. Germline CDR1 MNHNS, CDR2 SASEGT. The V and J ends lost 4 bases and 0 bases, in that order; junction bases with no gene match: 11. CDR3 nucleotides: TGTGCCAGCAGTGCATCCCGGGACAGGGGCTATATGAACACTGAAGCTTTCTTT. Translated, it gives CASSASRDRGYMNTEAFF.

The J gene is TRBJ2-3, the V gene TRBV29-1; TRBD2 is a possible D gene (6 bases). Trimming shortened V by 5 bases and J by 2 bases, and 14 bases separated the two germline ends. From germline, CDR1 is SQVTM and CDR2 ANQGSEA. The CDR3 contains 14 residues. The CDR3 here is CSVTGDHITDTQYF. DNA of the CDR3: TGCAGCGTTACGGGGGACCATATCACAGATACGCAGTATTTT.

DNA of the CDR3: TGTGCCAGCAGCATAGCAGGGACAGGGCCTGAAGCTTTCTTT. It codes for CASSIAGTGPEAFF. The chain is built from TRBV9 and TRBJ1-1; 9 nucleotides agree with TRBD1. Trimming cost V 4 bases and J 6 bases; bases outside gene matches: 7. The CDR3 runs to 14 residues. CDR1 and CDR2 from the germline V gene are SGDLS and YYNGEE.

CDR3 in amino acids: CASSQTQIPFGEQGGYTF. The CDR3 nucleotides are TGTGCCAGCAGCCAAACCCAAATCCCGTTTGGGGAACAGGGTGGCTACACCTTC. V is TRBV28 and J is TRBJ1-2, with D possibly matching TRBD1 (6 bases). Germline CDR1 reads MDHEN; CDR2 reads SYDVKM. V dropped 6 bases and J dropped 7 bases, with 30 bases sitting between them. The CDR3 length is 18 residues.

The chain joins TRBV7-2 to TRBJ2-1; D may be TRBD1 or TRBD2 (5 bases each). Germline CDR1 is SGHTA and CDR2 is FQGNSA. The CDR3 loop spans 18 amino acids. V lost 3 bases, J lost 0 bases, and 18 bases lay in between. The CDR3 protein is CASSLGWYRDRSYNEQFF. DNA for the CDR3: TGTGCCAGCAGCTTGGGATGGTATCGGGACCGCTCCTACAATGAGCAGTTCTTC.

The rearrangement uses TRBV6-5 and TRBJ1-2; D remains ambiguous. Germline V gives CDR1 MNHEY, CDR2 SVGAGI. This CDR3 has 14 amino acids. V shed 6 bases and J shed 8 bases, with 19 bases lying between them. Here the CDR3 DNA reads TGTGCCAGCAGACCGACGGGCCTTCGAAACGGCTACACCTTC. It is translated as CASRPTGLRNGYTF.

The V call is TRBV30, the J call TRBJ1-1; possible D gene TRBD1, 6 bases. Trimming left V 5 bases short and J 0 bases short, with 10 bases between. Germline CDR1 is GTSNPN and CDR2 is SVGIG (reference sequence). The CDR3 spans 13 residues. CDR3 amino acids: CAWLGHVNTEAFF. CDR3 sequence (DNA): TGTGCCTGGTTGGGACATGTGAACACTGAAGCTTTCTTT. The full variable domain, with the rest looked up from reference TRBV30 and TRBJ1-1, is SQTIHQWPATLVQPVGSPLSLECTVEGTSNPNLYWYRQAAGRGLQLLFYSVGIGQISSEVPQNLSASRPQDRQFILSSKKLLLSDSGFYLCAWLGHVNTEAFFGQGTRLTVV.

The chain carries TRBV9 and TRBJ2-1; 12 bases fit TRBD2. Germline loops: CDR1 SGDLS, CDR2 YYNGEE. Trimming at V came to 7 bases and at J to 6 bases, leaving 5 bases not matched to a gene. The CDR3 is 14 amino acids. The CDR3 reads CASSGTSGSNEQFF. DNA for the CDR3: TGTGCCAGCTCCGGGACTAGCGGGTCCAATGAGCAGTTCTTC. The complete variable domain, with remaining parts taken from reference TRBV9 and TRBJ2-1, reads DSGVTQTPKHLITATGQRVTLRCSPRSGDLSVYWYQQSLDQGLQFLIQYYNGEERAKGNILERFSAQQFPDLHSELNLSSLELGDSALYFCASSGTSGSNEQFFGPGTRLTVL.

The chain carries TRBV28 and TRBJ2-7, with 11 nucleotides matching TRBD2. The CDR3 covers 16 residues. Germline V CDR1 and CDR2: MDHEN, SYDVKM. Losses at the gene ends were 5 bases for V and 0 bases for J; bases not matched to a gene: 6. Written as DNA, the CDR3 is TGTGCCAGCAGTCCCTCTAGCGGGAGGAACTCCTACGAGCAGTACTTC. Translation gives CASSPSSGRNSYEQYF.

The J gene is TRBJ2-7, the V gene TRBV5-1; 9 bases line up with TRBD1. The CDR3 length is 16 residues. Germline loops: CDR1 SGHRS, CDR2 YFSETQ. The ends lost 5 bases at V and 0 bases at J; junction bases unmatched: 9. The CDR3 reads CASRKATGGSSYEQYF. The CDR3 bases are TGCGCCAGCAGAAAAGCAACAGGGGGCAGCTCCTACGAGCAGTACTTC. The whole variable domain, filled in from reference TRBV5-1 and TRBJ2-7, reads KAGVTQTPRYLIKTRGQQVTLSCSPISGHRSVSWYQQTPGQGLQFLFEYFSETQRNKGNFPGRFSGRQFSNSRSEMNVSTLELGDSALYLCASRKATGGSSYEQYFGPGTRLTVT.

The CDR3 DNA follows: TGTGCCAGCTCTCTAGGGGGCTACACCTTC. Its protein is CASSLGGYTF. The chain couples TRBV6-1 to TRBJ1-2; D gene uncertain. The ends were cut back, 8 bases at V and 8 bases at J, with 9 bases in the middle. CDR3 size: 10 residues. CDR1 is MNHNS, CDR2 SASEGT, per germline.

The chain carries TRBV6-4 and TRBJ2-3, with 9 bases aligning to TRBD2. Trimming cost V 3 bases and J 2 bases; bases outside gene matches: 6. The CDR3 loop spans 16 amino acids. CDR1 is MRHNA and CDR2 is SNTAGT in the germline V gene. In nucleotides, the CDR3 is TGTGCCAGCAGTGAAGCGGCGGGAGGGGTCACAGATACGCAGTATTTT. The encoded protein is CASSEAAGGVTDTQYF.

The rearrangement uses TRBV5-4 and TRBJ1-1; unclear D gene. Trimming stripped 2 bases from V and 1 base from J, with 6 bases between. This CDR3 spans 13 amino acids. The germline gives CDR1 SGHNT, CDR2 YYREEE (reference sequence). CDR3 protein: CASSFQENTEAFF. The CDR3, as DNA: TGTGCCAGCAGCTTTCAGGAGAACACTGAAGCTTTCTTT.

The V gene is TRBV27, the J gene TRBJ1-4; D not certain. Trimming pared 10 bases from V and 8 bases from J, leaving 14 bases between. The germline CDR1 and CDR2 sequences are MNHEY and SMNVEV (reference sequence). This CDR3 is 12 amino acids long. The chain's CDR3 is CATHGVDEKLFF. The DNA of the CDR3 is TGTGCCACCCACGGTGTCGACGAAAAACTGTTTTTT.

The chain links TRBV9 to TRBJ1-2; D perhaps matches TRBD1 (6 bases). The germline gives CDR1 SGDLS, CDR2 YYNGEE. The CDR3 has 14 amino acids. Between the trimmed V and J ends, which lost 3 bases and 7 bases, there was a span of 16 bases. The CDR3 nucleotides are TGTGCCAGCAGCGCTGGGGGCAGCCGCCTTGGCTACACCTTC. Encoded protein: CASSAGGSRLGYTF.

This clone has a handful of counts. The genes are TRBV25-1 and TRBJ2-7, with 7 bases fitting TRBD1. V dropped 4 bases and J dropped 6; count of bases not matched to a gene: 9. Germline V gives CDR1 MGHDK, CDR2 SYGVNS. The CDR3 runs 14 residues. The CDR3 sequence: CASSAKGQAGEQYF. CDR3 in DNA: TGTGCCAGCAGTGCCAAAGGACAGGCGGGCGAGCAGTACTTC.

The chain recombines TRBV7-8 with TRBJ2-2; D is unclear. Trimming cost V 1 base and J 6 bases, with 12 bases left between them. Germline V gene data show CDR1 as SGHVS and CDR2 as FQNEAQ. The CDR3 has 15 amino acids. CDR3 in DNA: TGTGCCAGCAGCTTAGGAAGTCTAAGGTCCGGGGAGCTGTTTTTT. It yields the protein CASSLGSLRSGELFF. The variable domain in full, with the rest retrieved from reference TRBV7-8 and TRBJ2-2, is GAGVSQSPRYKVAKRGQDVALRCDPISGHVSLFWYQQALGQGPEFLTYFQNEAQLDKSGLPSDRFFAERPEGSVSTLKIQRTQQEDSAVYLCASSLGSLRSGELFFGEGSRLTVL.

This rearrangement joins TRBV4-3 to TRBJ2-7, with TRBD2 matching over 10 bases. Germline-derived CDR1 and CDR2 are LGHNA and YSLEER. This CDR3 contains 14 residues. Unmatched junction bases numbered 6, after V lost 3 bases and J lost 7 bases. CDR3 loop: CASSHPSSGSEQYF. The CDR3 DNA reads TGCGCCAGCAGCCACCCCTCTAGCGGGAGTGAGCAGTACTTC.

CDR3 sequence (DNA): TGCGCCAGCAGCTTGACGGTAGGGGACTATGGCTACACCTTC. As protein: CASSLTVGDYGYTF. The genes are TRBV5-1 and TRBJ1-2, with D perhaps matching TRBD1 (5 bases). CDR1 is SGHRS and CDR2 is YFSETQ in the germline V gene. Trimming removed 1 base at V and 3 bases at J, with 10 bases between. There are 14 residues in the CDR3.

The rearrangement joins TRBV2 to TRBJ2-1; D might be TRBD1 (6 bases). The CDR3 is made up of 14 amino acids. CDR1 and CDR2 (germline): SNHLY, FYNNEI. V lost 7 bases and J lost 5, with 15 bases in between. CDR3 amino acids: CASITWDKNNEQFF. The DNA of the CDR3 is TGTGCCAGCATTACTTGGGACAAGAACAATGAGCAGTTCTTC. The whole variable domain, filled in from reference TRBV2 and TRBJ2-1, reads EPEVTQTPSHQVTQMGQEVILRCVPISNHLYFYWYRQILGQKVEFLVSFYNNEISEKSEIFDDQFSVERPDGSNFTLKIRSTKLEDSAMYFCASITWDKNNEQFFGPGTRLTVL.

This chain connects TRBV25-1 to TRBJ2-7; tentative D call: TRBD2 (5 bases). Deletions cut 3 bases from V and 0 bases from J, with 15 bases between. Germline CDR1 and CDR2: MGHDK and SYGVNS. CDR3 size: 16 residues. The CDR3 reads CASSELSTRSSYEQYF. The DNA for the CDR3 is TGTGCCAGCAGTGAGCTGAGCACTAGGAGCTCCTACGAGCAGTACTTC.

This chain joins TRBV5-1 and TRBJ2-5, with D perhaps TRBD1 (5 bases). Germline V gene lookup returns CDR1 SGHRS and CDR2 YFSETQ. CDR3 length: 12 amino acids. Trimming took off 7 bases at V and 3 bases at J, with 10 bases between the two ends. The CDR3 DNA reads TGCGCCAGCGGGGCAGGAGAAGAGACCCAGTACTTC. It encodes CASGAGEETQYF.

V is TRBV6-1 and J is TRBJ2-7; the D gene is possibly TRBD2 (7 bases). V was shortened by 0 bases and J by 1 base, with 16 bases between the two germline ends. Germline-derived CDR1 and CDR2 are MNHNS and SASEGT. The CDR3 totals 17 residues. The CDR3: CASSEARGLYQSYEQYF. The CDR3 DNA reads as TGTGCCAGCAGTGAAGCGCGGGGGCTTTACCAATCCTACGAGCAGTACTTC.

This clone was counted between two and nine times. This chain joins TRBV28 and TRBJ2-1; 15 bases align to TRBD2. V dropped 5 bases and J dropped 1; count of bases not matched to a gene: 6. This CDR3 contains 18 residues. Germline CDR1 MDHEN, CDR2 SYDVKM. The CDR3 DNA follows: TGTGCCAGCAGTCTGGGGACTAGCGGGAGGTTGTCCTACAATGAGCAGTTCTTC. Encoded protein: CASSLGTSGRLSYNEQFF.

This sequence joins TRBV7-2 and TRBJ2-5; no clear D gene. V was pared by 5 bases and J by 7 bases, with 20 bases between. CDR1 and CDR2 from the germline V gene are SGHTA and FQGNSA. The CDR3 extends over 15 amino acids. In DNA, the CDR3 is TGTGCCAGCAGCCACGGCCGGGTTTGGGAAGGGACCCAGTACTTC. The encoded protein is CASSHGRVWEGTQYF.

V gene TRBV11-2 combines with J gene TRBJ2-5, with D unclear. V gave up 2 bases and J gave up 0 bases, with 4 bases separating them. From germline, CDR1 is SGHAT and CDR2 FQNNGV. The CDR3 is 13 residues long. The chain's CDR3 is CASSLSHQETQYF. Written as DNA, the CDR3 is TGTGCCAGCAGCTTAAGTCACCAAGAGACCCAGTACTTC.

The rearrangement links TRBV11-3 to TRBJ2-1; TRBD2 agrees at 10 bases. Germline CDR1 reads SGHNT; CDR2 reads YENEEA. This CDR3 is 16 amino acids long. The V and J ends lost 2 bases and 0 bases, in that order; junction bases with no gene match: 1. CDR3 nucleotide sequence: TGTGCCAGCAGCTTACCTAGCGGGAGCTCCTACAATGAGCAGTTCTTC. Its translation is CASSLPSGSSYNEQFF.

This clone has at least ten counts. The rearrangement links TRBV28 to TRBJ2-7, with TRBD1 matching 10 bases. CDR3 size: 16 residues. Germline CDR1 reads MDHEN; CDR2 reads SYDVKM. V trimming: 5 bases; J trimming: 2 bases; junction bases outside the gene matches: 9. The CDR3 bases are TGTGCCAGCAGTGCACGGGACAGGGGACAGCCCTACGAGCAGTACTTC. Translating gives CASSARDRGQPYEQYF.

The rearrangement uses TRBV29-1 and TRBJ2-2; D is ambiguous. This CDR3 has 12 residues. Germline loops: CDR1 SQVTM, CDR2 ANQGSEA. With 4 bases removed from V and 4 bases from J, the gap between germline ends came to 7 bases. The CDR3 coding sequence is TGCAGCGTTGTAGGGCCCACCGGGGAGCTGTTTTTT. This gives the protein CSVVGPTGELFF.